This T cell receptor beta chain emerged from a study of cytomegalovirus exposure and HLA in healthy donors. Background on the study: Researchers previously reported finding just under 120 million unique TCR beta sequences from about 200 million T cells. General study points: The study listed roughly 160 cytomegalovirus-associated TCR beta chains. A later analysis showed TCR association rates differing by HLA locus, peaking at DRB1 and lowest at HLA-C. Versus the approximately 700-donor mean, an Asian-associated ancestry cluster reportedly showed fewer N-insertions in a later analysis.

The CDR3 loop spans 14 amino acids. V lost 6 bases, J lost 5 bases, and 8 bases stayed unmatched. The germline V gene has CDR1 SGDLS and CDR2 YYNGEE. As for this clone: Its antigen is undetermined. Other DNA sequences in the sample encode the same CDR3.

Amplification used 60 Vbeta primers and 13 Jbeta primers. TCRdb keeps only in-frame clones here, not all; method: immunoSEQ multiplex PCR. Found here are tens of thousands of clones, about 70% of them singletons; the top ten hold roughly a fifth. The V gene is TRBV9, the J gene TRBJ2-5; 9 nucleotides match TRBD1. The specimen was PBMCs. The sequence was collected from a woman in her sixties in good health and CMV-seropositive. Here the CDR3 reads CASNTWGTGETQYF. The CDR3 region has the DNA TGTGCCAGCAACACTTGGGGGACAGGGGAGACCCAGTACTTC.